This TCR beta chain derives from a study of blood T cell repertoires in COVID-19. Recovered participants had two consecutive negative NP/OP PCR tests, healthcare professional clearance, or symptom resolution. Assay used: immunoSEQ multiplex PCR; TCRdb lists only in-frame clones, some missing. The repertoire consists of hundreds of thousands of clones, with about 90% occurring once and the leading ten covering about 0.93%. The CDR3 loop spans 15 amino acids. Germline lookup yields CDR1 SGHRS and CDR2 YFSETQ. Trimming pared 0 bases from V and 1 base from J, leaving 11 bases between. This chain links TRBV5-1 with TRBJ2-7; possible D gene TRBD2, 6 bases. What was sequenced was PBMCs or T cells enriched from blood (not recorded which). The source of this sequence is a woman aged 25 to 39 who had recovered from COVID-19. CDR3 sequence: CASSLVRAGSYEQYF. The CDR3 region has the DNA TGCGCCAGCAGCTTGGTCAGGGCGGGGTCCTACGAGCAGTACTTC.